This T cell receptor beta chain was retrieved from a study of T cell clonality in common variable immunodeficiency (dated by TCRdb to between 2014 and 2017). What the authors observed across the whole study: CVID TCRbeta sequences reportedly showed fewer deletions and N-nucleotide insertions and lacked highly modified clones with 13 or more V deletions. CVID subjects shared fewer TCRbeta clones with each other than healthy controls did (p < 0.0001). Differences among patients in the CVID cohort limited the correlations between repertoire features and clinical complications. Even though DNA input was equal, the average per sample came to 65,000 to 100,000 unique sequences for controls compared with around 32,000 for CVID samples. TCRbeta clonality was higher in CVID subjects than in healthy controls (t-test p = 0.018), and the increase was most characteristic of about a third of subjects. According to the authors, figuring out what caused the increased clonality in CVID would require sequencing the repertoires of T cell subpopulations.

For sequencing, equivalent amounts of genomic DNA were input from CVID and control samples. For every sample, a 60 bp segment covering the rearranged TCRbeta CDR3 region was amplified and then sequenced. TCRbeta amplification used the immunoSEQ assay, a bias-corrected multiplex PCR with high-throughput sequencing. For the original study's pipeline: Every unique nucleotide sequence was considered a clone and was annotated with V, D and J genes, copy number and frequency. Sequences were labeled productive if in frame, and non-productive if out of frame or containing stop codons. As previously described, clonality was calculated on the basis of Shannon's entropy. The predicted amino acid sequences of productive clones were used to derive the mean CDR3 Kyte-Doolittle hydropathy. Hierarchical clustering of scaled V gene usage was performed with the R hclust function using Manhattan distance and complete linkage. Clone sharing by CDR3 amino acid sequence was assessed by resampling 12 repertoires per group over 100 rounds. The repertoires were searched for approximately 70 published EBV-specific and roughly 240 published CMV-specific TCRbeta sequences. Analysis left out a couple of CVID samples that produced under 10,000 sequences, so 35 to 50 CVID repertoires remained. In its TCRdb copy, this immuneACCESS table keeps in-frame sequences only and misses some clones. Where compared with another copy, unresolved V genes explain less than half of these, and the others have no known cause. The DNA was the basis for D and trimming; V, J and clone size are from that table. For this sample the table reports roughly 2,500 clones, with no clone seen just once. The top ten constitute about 10% of the sample.

This clone was counted a few times. The antigen this receptor binds is unknown. Coverage ceases 3 residues before the CDR3 finishes, and the germline J gene fills in the end. From the cysteine through the phenylalanine, the CDR3 covers 12 amino acids. The DNA has 27 bases, all within the CDR3, and is read from base 1. CDR1 and CDR2 (MNHNS, SASEGT) derive from the germline V gene. V drops 2 bases and J drops 7 bases, leaving 8 bases in between. Diagnosis of CVID followed standard criteria, namely serum IgG, IgA and/or IgM below the normal range together with specific antibody deficiency. There were some 46 subjects in the CVID group (roughly 30 male and 15 female), ranging in age from about 9 to 65 years, with a mean age of about 40. Predominantly Caucasian heritage was noted among both the CVID patients and the healthy controls. At the time of study participation, every CVID subject had been on replacement immunoglobulin therapy for one year or longer. When blood was collected, none of the CVID subjects were ill or on immunomodulatory or immunosuppressive medication. From each donor, roughly 5 to 8.5 ml of heparinized peripheral whole blood was collected. Genomic DNA from adults with common variable immune deficiency (CVID) and from healthy adult controls was used for sequencing of TCRbeta CDR3 repertoires. Diluted blood was density-centrifuged over Hypaque 1077 or Ficoll-Paque to isolate peripheral blood mononuclear cells. Genomic DNA was obtained from unsorted mononuclear cells using either Qiagen column purification or a centrifugation-based method.

The sequenced sample consisted of peripheral blood mononuclear cells. The rearrangement combines TRBV6-1 with TRBJ1-2; perhaps TRBD1 is the D gene, with 6 bases matching. This clonotype originated in a human donor with common variable immunodeficiency. The covered CDR3 bases are TGTGCCAGCAGTGAACAGGGGTTTGGC. It translates to CASSEQGFG. The full CDR3 reads CASSEQGFGYTF.